This is a list of T cell receptor beta chains from one sample in a study of T cell repertoires in cytomegalovirus infection. TCRdb itself ran the reads through MiXCR, one entry per CDR3 protein. The sample includes more than 140,000 distinct CDR3 sequences, about 6.3% of them seen just once. The sample comprised PBMCs. The receptor source for this set is a human donor in good health (CMV status not recorded). Some clones in this sample may be carry-over from other donors' samples. Each CDR3 is given with its conserved first and last residue. The order of the fields is clone size, J gene, V gene, D gene, CDR3 DNA, CDR3 protein. D genes are given only for firm matches. Size is stated for part of the rows, as once, few or many counts, or as a class when the clone is expanded.

size: .
J: TRBJ2-5
V: TRBV15
D: .
DNA: TGTGCCACCAGCAGAGGTTTTGGGGGAGAGACCCAGTACTTC
CDR3: CATSRGFGGETQYF

size: few
J: TRBJ1-1
V: TRBV20-1
D: TRBD1
DNA: TGCAGTGCTATGGTTCGTGAAACAGGGGTTCCTGAAGCTTTCTTT
CDR3: CSAMVRETGVPEAFF

size: many
J: TRBJ1-1
V: TRBV19
D: .
DNA: TGTGCCACGTTACAGGGACTCAACACTGAAGCTTTCTTT
CDR3: CATLQGLNTEAFF

size: many
J: TRBJ1-2
V: TRBV12-3/TRBV12-4
D: .
DNA: TGTGCCAGCAGTCCTGGGGGGGGGACACCGTATGGCTACACCTTC
CDR3: CASSPGGGTPYGYTF

size: many
J: TRBJ1-1
V: TRBV5-1
D: TRBD1
DNA: TGCGCCAGCAGCTTGGTGGACAGGGTAGTCGATGAAGCTTTCTTT
CDR3: CASSLVDRVVDEAFF

size: few
J: TRBJ1-4
V: TRBV20-1
D: .
DNA: TGCAGTGCTAGAGACCCCACCACCCTGTCGTGGGACGGAGAACTGTTTTTT
CDR3: CSARDPTTLSWDGELFF

size: few
J: TRBJ2-5
V: TRBV5-5
D: .
DNA: TGTGCCAGCAGCTTGATTTCGGGGAAGGAGACCCAGTACTTC
CDR3: CASSLISGKETQYF

size: many
J: TRBJ1-5
V: TRBV7-2
D: .
DNA: TGTGCCAGCAGCTTGAGAACTTGGTTCAGGGGAGAGGGTCAGCCCCAGCATTTT
CDR3: CASSLRTWFRGEGQPQHF

size: .
J: TRBJ1-1
V: TRBV7-2
D: TRBD1
DNA: TGTGCCAGGAGCTTGGACAGGGGGGGTAACACTGAAGCTTTCTTT
CDR3: CARSLDRGGNTEAFF

size: few
J: TRBJ1-1
V: TRBV19
D: .
DNA: TGTGCCAGTAACCCGGGGCCGGCCAACACTGAAGCTTTCTTT
CDR3: CASNPGPANTEAFF

size: .
J: TRBJ1-1
V: TRBV28
D: .
DNA: TGTGCCAGCAGTTTATCTCCAGGCGCTGAAGCTTTCTTT
CDR3: CASSLSPGAEAFF

size: many
J: TRBJ1-5
V: TRBV7-8
D: .
DNA: TGTGCCAGCAGCATACAGGGCCGCGGCAATCAGCCCCAGCATTTT
CDR3: CASSIQGRGNQPQHF

size: .
J: TRBJ1-2
V: TRBV27
D: .
DNA: TGTGCCAGCAGTCCCCTTATAATGGCTGGCTACACCTTC
CDR3: CASSPLIMAGYTF

size: many
J: TRBJ1-1
V: TRBV2
D: .
DNA: TGTGCCAGCAGTGAAATCCTGGAGAACACTGAAGCTTTCTTT
CDR3: CASSEILENTEAFF

size: many
J: TRBJ2-1
V: TRBV28
D: TRBD2
DNA: TGTGCCAGCAGTGGAACTAGCGGGGGAACGTTCAACAATGAGCAGTTCTTC
CDR3: CASSGTSGGTFNNEQFF

size: many
J: TRBJ2-3
V: TRBV6-2/TRBV6-3
D: .
DNA: TGTGCCAGCGCCCCTGGGATGAGGACAGATACGCAGTATTTT
CDR3: CASAPGMRTDTQYF

size: many
J: TRBJ2-1
V: TRBV18
D: .
DNA: TGTGCCAGCTCACCAGCTAGCTCCTACAATGAGCAGTTCTTC
CDR3: CASSPASSYNEQFF

size: many
J: TRBJ1-1
V: TRBV7-6
D: .
DNA: TGTGCCAGCAGCTTACGTGTCGGGCCGAACACTGAAGCTTTCTTT
CDR3: CASSLRVGPNTEAFF

size: many
J: TRBJ2-1
V: TRBV7-2
D: .
DNA: TGTGCCAGCAGCATGAGCCGGCGGGTTTACAATGAGCAGTTCTTC
CDR3: CASSMSRRVYNEQFF

size: many
J: TRBJ2-3
V: TRBV7-2
D: .
DNA: TGTGCCAGCAGCTTAGAGTTGGGCACAGATACGCAGTATTTT
CDR3: CASSLELGTDTQYF

size: few
J: TRBJ2-5
V: TRBV6-6
D: .
DNA: TGTGCCAGCAGTTCGGTGTGGGGGTACCAAGAGACCCAGTACTTC
CDR3: CASSSVWGYQETQYF

size: .
J: TRBJ2-7
V: TRBV27
D: .
DNA: TGTGCCAGCAGTTCAGGTCCCGATAGCGCCGAGCAGTACTTC
CDR3: CASSSGPDSAEQYF

size: many
J: TRBJ1-5
V: TRBV7-6
D: .
DNA: TGTGCCAGCAGCTTATCCCCCGGACCCAATCAGCCCCAGCATTTT
CDR3: CASSLSPGPNQPQHF

size: few
J: TRBJ2-7
V: TRBV6-2/TRBV6-3
D: TRBD2
DNA: TGTGCCAGCAGTTGGAGCGGGGGGGCCTACGAGCAGTACTTC
CDR3: CASSWSGGAYEQYF

size: .
J: TRBJ1-1
V: TRBV6-2/TRBV6-3
D: TRBD1
DNA: TGTGCCAGCAGTTACCGACCAGACAGGGCCTCGAACACTGAAGCTTTCTTT
CDR3: CASSYRPDRASNTEAFF

size: few
J: TRBJ1-1
V: TRBV2
D: .
DNA: TGTGCCAGCATGGCCCCCATGAACACTGAAGCTTTCTTT
CDR3: CASMAPMNTEAFF

size: many
J: TRBJ1-5
V: TRBV28
D: TRBD1
DNA: TGTGCCAGCAGTCCGGGGACAGGCAATCAGCCCCAGCATTTT
CDR3: CASSPGTGNQPQHF

size: many
J: TRBJ1-6
V: TRBV7-9
D: .
DNA: TGTGCCAGCAGCTTAGCGGAAAATTCACCCCTCCACTTT
CDR3: CASSLAENSPLHF

size: many
J: TRBJ2-3
V: TRBV4-3
D: TRBD2
DNA: TGCGCCAGCAGCCAGGGAGGGGTAGCGGGGCCAGATACGCAGTATTTT
CDR3: CASSQGGVAGPDTQYF

size: .
J: TRBJ2-1
V: TRBV7-2
D: TRBD1
DNA: TGTGCCAGCAGCTGGGACAGGGGGCTCCCCAACAATGAGCAGTTCTTC
CDR3: CASSWDRGLPNNEQFF

size: .
J: TRBJ1-2
V: TRBV10-3
D: .
DNA: TGTGCCATCAGTAACAGGGCCGACTATGGCTACACCTTC
CDR3: CAISNRADYGYTF

size: many
J: TRBJ2-2
V: TRBV12-3/TRBV12-4
D: TRBD1
DNA: TGTGCCAGCAGTTTAGGGACAGGGGGCACCGGGGAGCTGTTTTTT
CDR3: CASSLGTGGTGELFF

size: few
J: TRBJ2-5
V: TRBV5-5
D: .
DNA: TGTGCCAGCAGCCTTGGCCGGGGGCCAGGTAGAGAGACCCAGTACTTC
CDR3: CASSLGRGPGRETQYF

size: few
J: TRBJ1-4
V: TRBV7-2
D: TRBD1
DNA: TGTGCCAGCAGCGCATCGACAGGGTCAAGGGAAAAACTGTTTTTT
CDR3: CASSASTGSREKLFF

size: many
J: TRBJ1-1
V: TRBV28
D: TRBD1
DNA: TGTGCCAGCAGTTACGACAGGGTGAGCGGTACCAACACTGAAGCTTTCTTT
CDR3: CASSYDRVSGTNTEAFF

size: few
J: TRBJ1-5
V: TRBV20-1
D: .
DNA: TGCAGTGCTCGTCAGGTTGTCAGCAATCAGCCCCAGCATTTT
CDR3: CSARQVVSNQPQHF

size: many
J: TRBJ1-3
V: TRBV30
D: .
DNA: TGTGCCTGGAGTGGGGGGCAGTCTGGAAACACCATATATTTT
CDR3: CAWSGGQSGNTIYF

size: many
J: TRBJ1-2
V: TRBV12-3/TRBV12-4
D: .
DNA: TGTGCCAGCAGTTCTGGCAGGGTCGTGGGCTACACCTTC
CDR3: CASSSGRVVGYTF

size: many
J: TRBJ2-3
V: TRBV7-9
D: TRBD2
DNA: TGTGCCAGCAGCGTTGCTAGCGGGGGCACAGATACGCAGTATTTT
CDR3: CASSVASGGTDTQYF

size: few
J: TRBJ2-7
V: TRBV28
D: .
DNA: TGTGCCAGCATCGAACCCCGAGGGGGGGGCGAGCAGTACTTC
CDR3: CASIEPRGGGEQYF

size: few
J: TRBJ1-5
V: TRBV19
D: .
DNA: TGTGCCAGTAGGGACAGCCAAAATCAGCCCCAGCATTTT
CDR3: CASRDSQNQPQHF

size: few
J: TRBJ2-1
V: TRBV19
D: TRBD2
DNA: TGTGCCAGTAGCCCCGTGAGCGGGGGTTTTCTTGAGCAGTTCTTC
CDR3: CASSPVSGGFLEQFF

size: .
J: TRBJ1-3
V: TRBV2
D: .
DNA: TGTGCCAGCAGTGAAATGGTGCAAGCTGGAAACACCATATATTTT
CDR3: CASSEMVQAGNTIYF

size: .
J: TRBJ2-7
V: TRBV3-1
D: TRBD2
DNA: TGTGCCAGCAGCCAAGGGGGTAGCGGGCTCCACGAGCAGTACTTC
CDR3: CASSQGGSGLHEQYF

size: .
J: TRBJ2-5
V: TRBV20-1
D: TRBD2
DNA: TGCAGTGCCAGACAGCGGGGGAGGCAAGAGACCCAGTACTTC
CDR3: CSARQRGRQETQYF

size: few
J: TRBJ2-5
V: TRBV28
D: .
DNA: TGTGCCAGCAGTTTCACGGGCCTCGGGGAGACCCAGTACTTC
CDR3: CASSFTGLGETQYF

size: many
J: TRBJ1-2
V: TRBV25-1
D: TRBD1
DNA: TGTGCCAGCAGTCGGACAGGGGACTATGGCTACACCTTC
CDR3: CASSRTGDYGYTF

size: .
J: TRBJ1-1
V: TRBV6-2/TRBV6-3
D: TRBD1
DNA: TGTGCCAGCAGCCATGGGGCCCCCAGGGGGCATGGGTCGGATAACACTGAAGCTTTCTTT
CDR3: CASSHGAPRGHGSDNTEAFF

size: .
J: TRBJ1-3
V: TRBV7-9
D: .
DNA: TGTGCCAGCAGCTCCGGGACTGGAAACACCATATATTTT
CDR3: CASSSGTGNTIYF

size: .
J: TRBJ2-1
V: TRBV11-1
D: .
DNA: TGTGCCAGCAGCTTAGAGTCCCCGGGTGAGCAGTTCTTC
CDR3: CASSLESPGEQFF

size: .
J: TRBJ2-6
V: TRBV4-3
D: TRBD2
DNA: TGCGCCAGCAGCCAAGACAGCGGGGTTGGGGCCAACGTCCTGACTTTC
CDR3: CASSQDSGVGANVLTF

size: .
J: TRBJ2-4
V: TRBV29-1
D: TRBD1
DNA: TGCAGCGTGAGGGACAGCAACATAGCCAAAAACATTCAGTACTTC
CDR3: CSVRDSNIAKNIQYF

size: many
J: TRBJ2-5
V: TRBV7-2
D: .
DNA: TGTGCCAGCAGCTTAGCGGGTCCGACCGGAAACCAGTACTTC
CDR3: CASSLAGPTGNQYF

size: few
J: TRBJ2-7
V: TRBV6-1
D: TRBD2
DNA: TGTGCCAGCAGGACCGGGGGGGCCCAAGACGAGCAGTACTTC
CDR3: CASRTGGAQDEQYF

size: few
J: TRBJ2-7
V: TRBV27
D: .
DNA: TGTGCCAGCAGTTTTGCCAGCGGGCCCTACGAGCAGTACTTC
CDR3: CASSFASGPYEQYF

size: .
J: TRBJ1-2
V: TRBV28
D: .
DNA: TGTGCCAGCACACCCGGTTCCGGGGACTATGGCTACACCTTC
CDR3: CASTPGSGDYGYTF

size: few
J: TRBJ2-3
V: TRBV20-1
D: .
DNA: TGCAGTGCCGAACCGGGGGTCGGCACAGATACGCAGTATTTT
CDR3: CSAEPGVGTDTQYF

size: .
J: TRBJ2-5
V: TRBV6-2/TRBV6-3
D: .
DNA: TGTGCCAGCAGTTACTCGGAGAAGACCCAAGAGACCCAGTACTTC
CDR3: CASSYSEKTQETQYF